The sequence of this TCR beta chain was determined in a study of T-cell reconstitution after alpha-beta-depleted transplantation in children. For TCRbeta, the library was prepared with unique molecular identifiers. Using its own MiXCR run on the PCR reads, TCRdb lists one record per CDR3 protein. The sample lists 170,000 or so distinct CDR3 sequences, 6% to 7% seen once, with over 2.5% in the top ten. Germline V gene sequence: CDR1 SGHRS, CDR2 YFSETQ. Trimming took 4 bases from V and 3 from J, leaving 8 bases between them. The CDR3 contains 13 residues. V and J are TRBV5-1 and TRBJ1-5, with D hard to call. The sequence derives from a human donor who donated a stem cell graft to a child with Wiskott-Aldrich syndrome. Sample: PBMCs from the stem cell graft donor, taken from the stem cell graft. CDR3 nucleotide sequence: TGCGCCAGCAGCCTGGAGCCCAATCAGCCCCAGCATTTT. Protein product: CASSLEPNQPQHF.